This is a list of T cell receptor beta chains from one sample in a study of human T cells and chemical hapten exposure. MiXCR, applied by TCRdb to the RACE reads, yields one record per CDR3 protein. The top ten hold roughly 2.1% of the sample, which has around 40,000 distinct CDR3 sequences, 12% seen once. Sequencing used whole blood, obtained in connection with sensitization to the hapten diphenylcyclopropenone (DPC). The source is a woman in her forties with alopecia areata. Some clones in this sample may be carry-over from other donors' samples. The CDR3 runs from the conserved cysteine through the conserved F or W. Fields, in order: clone size, V gene, D gene, J gene, CDR3 protein, CDR3 DNA. A D gene is named only where the DNA matches it firmly. Some rows mark clone size as missing; the rest say once, few, many or name a class of expanded clone.

clone size: -; V gene: TRBV7-2; D gene: TRBD2; J gene: TRBJ2-1; CDR3 protein: CASSSSGDTYNEQFF; CDR3 DNA: TGTGCCAGCAGCTCTAGCGGGGACACCTACAATGAGCAGTTCTTC
clone size: many; V gene: TRBV18; D gene: -; J gene: TRBJ1-2; CDR3 protein: CASSPMTNYGYTF; CDR3 DNA: TGTGCCAGCTCACCAATGACGAACTATGGCTACACCTTC
clone size: few; V gene: TRBV29-1; D gene: -; J gene: TRBJ1-1; CDR3 protein: CSVTRMMNTEAFF; CDR3 DNA: TGCAGCGTGACCAGGATGATGAACACTGAAGCTTTCTTT
clone size: few; V gene: TRBV20-1; D gene: TRBD1; J gene: TRBJ1-6; CDR3 protein: CSARDRGESPLHF; CDR3 DNA: TGCAGTGCTAGGGACAGGGGTGAGTCACCCCTCCACTTT
clone size: few; V gene: TRBV19; D gene: -; J gene: TRBJ1-2; CDR3 protein: CASSRTLMGYGYTF; CDR3 DNA: TGTGCCAGTTCAAGGACCCTAATGGGGTATGGCTACACCTTC
clone size: -; V gene: TRBV27; D gene: -; J gene: TRBJ1-2; CDR3 protein: CASRYSGFPGYTF; CDR3 DNA: TGTGCCAGCAGATATTCAGGGTTCCCTGGCTACACCTTC
clone size: few; V gene: TRBV6-6; D gene: -; J gene: TRBJ2-3; CDR3 protein: CASSYLRLGTDTQYF; CDR3 DNA: TGTGCCAGCAGTTACCTGCGACTAGGAACAGATACGCAGTATTTT
clone size: few; V gene: TRBV5-1; D gene: -; J gene: TRBJ2-5; CDR3 protein: CASSLTSETQYF; CDR3 DNA: TGCGCCAGCAGCCTGACCTCAGAGACCCAGTACTTC
clone size: -; V gene: TRBV29-1; D gene: TRBD2; J gene: TRBJ2-1; CDR3 protein: CSVGGTSVSFNEQFF; CDR3 DNA: TGCAGCGTTGGGGGGACTAGCGTAAGTTTTAATGAGCAGTTCTTC
clone size: few; V gene: TRBV23-1; D gene: -; J gene: TRBJ2-2; CDR3 protein: CASHQHVGGRRTGELFF; CDR3 DNA: TGCGCCAGTCACCAACACGTCGGGGGGCGTCGGACCGGGGAGCTGTTTTTT
clone size: many; V gene: TRBV29-1; D gene: -; J gene: TRBJ2-1; CDR3 protein: CSVSTVDEQFF; CDR3 DNA: TGCAGCGTTTCGACAGTAGATGAGCAGTTCTTC
clone size: -; V gene: TRBV10-3; D gene: -; J gene: TRBJ1-4; CDR3 protein: CAISETPATNEKLFF; CDR3 DNA: TGTGCCATCAGTGAGACTCCAGCAACTAATGAAAAACTGTTTTTT
clone size: -; V gene: TRBV5-1; D gene: TRBD1; J gene: TRBJ1-4; CDR3 protein: CASSPAGTGGVGLFF; CDR3 DNA: TGCGCCAGCAGCCCCGCCGGGACAGGGGGCGTCGGGCTGTTTTTT
clone size: many; V gene: TRBV7-2; D gene: -; J gene: TRBJ2-1; CDR3 protein: CASSLTYGGQFF; CDR3 DNA: TGTGCCAGCAGCCTAACTTACGGGGGGCAGTTCTTC
clone size: medium-sized; V gene: TRBV28; D gene: -; J gene: TRBJ1-4; CDR3 protein: CASSSQQAPGEKLFF; CDR3 DNA: TGTGCCAGCAGTTCCCAACAGGCCCCTGGAGAAAAACTGTTTTTT
clone size: -; V gene: TRBV2; D gene: -; J gene: TRBJ1-1; CDR3 protein: CASSEEGNTEAFF; CDR3 DNA: TGTGCCAGCAGTGAAGAGGGGAACACTGAAGCTTTCTTT
clone size: many; V gene: TRBV3-1; D gene: TRBD1; J gene: TRBJ1-5; CDR3 protein: CASSWDRYNQPQHF; CDR3 DNA: TGTGCCAGCAGCTGGGACAGGTACAATCAGCCCCAGCATTTT
clone size: -; V gene: TRBV15; D gene: TRBD2; J gene: TRBJ2-1; CDR3 protein: CATSQSGRVLNEQFF; CDR3 DNA: TGTGCCACCAGCCAGAGCGGGAGGGTATTAAATGAGCAGTTCTTC
clone size: few; V gene: TRBV12-3/TRBV12-4; D gene: TRBD1; J gene: TRBJ1-1; CDR3 protein: CASGRGRVEAFF; CDR3 DNA: TGTGCCAGCGGAAGGGGGCGAGTTGAAGCTTTCTTT
clone size: many; V gene: TRBV5-5; D gene: -; J gene: TRBJ1-5; CDR3 protein: CASSLGTENQPQHF; CDR3 DNA: TGTGCCAGCAGCTTGGGGACAGAGAATCAGCCCCAGCATTTT
clone size: many; V gene: TRBV4-3; D gene: -; J gene: TRBJ1-2; CDR3 protein: CASSPAENYGYTF; CDR3 DNA: TGCGCCAGCAGCCCGGCGGAGAACTATGGCTACACCTTC
clone size: few; V gene: TRBV2; D gene: -; J gene: TRBJ2-7; CDR3 protein: CASGGDSFYEQYF; CDR3 DNA: TGTGCCAGCGGGGGGGACAGTTTCTACGAGCAGTACTTC
clone size: -; V gene: TRBV19; D gene: TRBD2; J gene: TRBJ2-1; CDR3 protein: CASSTQLAGFYNEQFF; CDR3 DNA: TGTGCCAGTAGTACCCAACTAGCGGGCTTCTACAATGAGCAGTTCTTC
clone size: -; V gene: TRBV20-1; D gene: TRBD1; J gene: TRBJ2-7; CDR3 protein: CSASKLGTASYEQYF; CDR3 DNA: TGCAGTGCTTCTAAACTGGGGACAGCATCTTACGAGCAGTACTTC
clone size: few; V gene: TRBV19; D gene: -; J gene: TRBJ2-5; CDR3 protein: CASSIQVQETQYF; CDR3 DNA: TGTGCCAGTAGTATTCAGGTTCAAGAGACCCAGTACTTC
clone size: few; V gene: TRBV20-1; D gene: -; J gene: TRBJ1-4; CDR3 protein: CSATPSFYEKLFF; CDR3 DNA: TGCAGTGCGACCCCTTCATTCTATGAAAAACTGTTTTTT
clone size: few; V gene: TRBV19; D gene: TRBD2; J gene: TRBJ2-3; CDR3 protein: CASSRLAGADTQYF; CDR3 DNA: TGTGCCAGTAGCCGACTAGCGGGGGCAGATACGCAGTATTTT
clone size: few; V gene: TRBV11-1; D gene: TRBD1; J gene: TRBJ1-3; CDR3 protein: CASSRDRGGSGNTIYF; CDR3 DNA: TGTGCCAGCAGCCGCGACAGGGGAGGTTCTGGAAACACCATATATTTT
clone size: many; V gene: TRBV15; D gene: -; J gene: TRBJ1-1; CDR3 protein: CATSSQGSMNTEAFF; CDR3 DNA: TGTGCCACCAGCAGCCAGGGCAGCATGAACACTGAAGCTTTCTTT
clone size: many; V gene: TRBV6-5; D gene: -; J gene: TRBJ2-5; CDR3 protein: CASSSGGAAQETQYF; CDR3 DNA: TGTGCCAGCAGCTCCGGAGGAGCGGCACAAGAGACCCAGTACTTC
clone size: many; V gene: TRBV28; D gene: -; J gene: TRBJ2-5; CDR3 protein: CASSTRLRDGPWETQYF; CDR3 DNA: TGTGCCAGCAGCACCCGGCTCCGGGACGGACCATGGGAGACCCAGTACTTC
clone size: few; V gene: TRBV4-2; D gene: -; J gene: TRBJ2-7; CDR3 protein: CASSPPGGGGSSYEQYF; CDR3 DNA: TGTGCCAGCAGCCCTCCGGGAGGGGGCGGGAGCTCCTACGAGCAGTACTTC
clone size: many; V gene: TRBV29-1; D gene: TRBD1; J gene: TRBJ2-7; CDR3 protein: CSAAGQGGEQYF; CDR3 DNA: TGCAGCGCCGCAGGACAGGGGGGCGAGCAGTACTTC
clone size: -; V gene: TRBV9; D gene: -; J gene: TRBJ1-6; CDR3 protein: CASSVDRGNSPLHF; CDR3 DNA: TGTGCCAGCAGCGTAGATAGGGGCAATTCACCCCTCCACTTT
clone size: many; V gene: TRBV13; D gene: -; J gene: TRBJ2-7; CDR3 protein: CASSLVGRGDYEQYF; CDR3 DNA: TGTGCCAGCAGCTTAGTTGGCAGGGGCGATTACGAGCAGTACTTC
clone size: -; V gene: TRBV28; D gene: -; J gene: TRBJ1-2; CDR3 protein: CASSLSTDGYTF; CDR3 DNA: TGTGCCAGCAGTTTGAGTACGGATGGCTACACCTTC
clone size: -; V gene: TRBV10-3; D gene: -; J gene: TRBJ2-3; CDR3 protein: CAISAGGTVDTDTQYF; CDR3 DNA: TGTGCCATCAGTGCGGGCGGAACAGTTGATACAGATACGCAGTATTTT
clone size: -; V gene: TRBV9; D gene: -; J gene: TRBJ2-2; CDR3 protein: CVSSSRALHTGELFF; CDR3 DNA: TGTGTCAGCAGCTCTCGGGCCCTTCACACCGGGGAGCTGTTTTTT
clone size: -; V gene: TRBV7-9; D gene: TRBD1; J gene: TRBJ1-4; CDR3 protein: CASSFRQGINEKLFF; CDR3 DNA: TGTGCCAGCAGCTTCCGACAGGGGATCAATGAAAAACTGTTTTTT
clone size: few; V gene: TRBV3-1; D gene: TRBD2; J gene: TRBJ2-7; CDR3 protein: CASSSRLAGHYEQYF; CDR3 DNA: TGTGCCAGCAGCTCCCGTCTAGCGGGCCACTACGAGCAGTACTTC
clone size: many; V gene: TRBV4-3; D gene: TRBD2; J gene: TRBJ2-3; CDR3 protein: CASSQDRTSGGRNTQYF; CDR3 DNA: TGCGCCAGCAGCCAAGATAGAACTAGCGGGGGAAGAAATACGCAGTATTTT
clone size: many; V gene: TRBV6-1; D gene: -; J gene: TRBJ1-5; CDR3 protein: CASSFRVYDGNQPQHF; CDR3 DNA: TGTGCCAGCAGTTTCAGGGTGTATGATGGCAATCAGCCCCAGCATTTT